This entry lists 20 T cell receptor beta chains sequenced from one sample in a study of blood T cells in healthy people across ages. Through a sample-barcoded 5' primer and a J-beta primer mix, a second PCR was run for roughly 7 to 12 cycles. TCRdb recomputed calls from the 5' RACE reads with MiXCR, one row per CDR3 protein. This sample has about 1.6 million distinct CDR3 sequences, with 30% to 35% found just once. The sample was blood. The source is a woman aged 25 to 39 in good health.

The chain links TRBV18 to TRBJ2-1; no clear D gene. V gave up 2 bases and J gave up 9 bases, with 14 bases separating them. Germline V gene lookup returns CDR1 KGHSH and CDR2 LQKENI. The CDR3 has 14 residues. The CDR3 nucleotides read TGTGCCAGCTCACCAAATGCTGGACCCGGTGAGCAGTTCTTC. Its translation: CASSPNAGPGEQFF.

This clonotype was counted only a few times. The CDR3 sequence is CASSLPAGVTYEQYF. The CDR3 region has the DNA TGTGCCAGCAGCTTGCCAGCGGGAGTGACGTACGAGCAGTACTTC. The chain employs TRBV5-5 and TRBJ2-7; 8 nucleotides match TRBD2. The CDR3 extends over 15 amino acids. CDR1 is SGHKS and CDR2 is YYEKEE in the germline V gene (reference sequence). Germline trimming cut 1 base from V and 4 bases from J; bases unmatched to any gene: 7.

The rearrangement links TRBV9 to TRBJ2-7; TRBD1 might be the D (6 bases). Germline CDR1 SGDLS, CDR2 YYNGEE. The V gene lost 3 bases and the J gene lost 2 bases, with 15 bases spanning the gap. The CDR3 extends over 15 amino acids. This chain's CDR3 is CASSGQGQRAYEQYF. Here the CDR3 DNA reads TGTGCCAGCAGCGGCCAGGGGCAGAGAGCCTACGAGCAGTACTTC. Full variable domain (remainder filled in from reference TRBV9 and TRBJ2-7): DSGVTQTPKHLITATGQRVTLRCSPRSGDLSVYWYQQSLDQGLQFLIQYYNGEERAKGNILERFSAQQFPDLHSELNLSSLELGDSALYFCASSGQGQRAYEQYFGPGTRLTVT.

This clonotype was observed a handful of times. The chain joins TRBV24-1 to TRBJ2-3, with D uncertain. V was cut by 5 bases and J by 0 bases, with 14 bases left in between. Per germline, CDR1 KGHDR and CDR2 SFDVKD. This CDR3 contains 16 residues. Written as DNA, the CDR3 is TGTGCCACCAGTGGGAGACTCGGACCTAGCACAGATACGCAGTATTTT. Encoded protein: CATSGRLGPSTDTQYF.

V usage is TRBV5-1 and J usage is TRBJ1-5; weak D call: TRBD1 (5 bases). Per germline, CDR1 SGHRS and CDR2 YFSETQ. This CDR3 is 15 amino acids long. V lost 0 bases, J lost 9 bases, and 16 bases lay in between. This CDR3 is CASSLEGRPDRPQHF. The CDR3 region has the DNA TGCGCCAGCAGCTTGGAGGGGAGGCCTGATCGGCCCCAGCATTTT.

The chain employs TRBV7-9 and TRBJ1-1; D not resolved. Germline V CDR1 and CDR2: SEHNR, FQNEAQ (reference sequence). V was cut by 4 bases and J by 1 base, with 13 bases left in between. The CDR3 extends over 15 amino acids. In DNA, the CDR3 is TGTGCCAGCAGCTCGGAGGAGGGTAGGAACACTGAAGCTTTCTTT. Amino acids: CASSSEEGRNTEAFF. The full variable domain, in which reference TRBV7-9 and TRBJ1-1 provide the parts outside the CDR3, is DTGVSQNPRHKITKRGQNVTFRCDPISEHNRLYWYRQTLGQGPEFLTYFQNEAQLEKSRLLSDRFSAERPKGSFSTLEIQRTEQGDSAMYLCASSSEEGRNTEAFFGQGTRLTVV.

The chain is built from TRBV20-1 and TRBJ2-5; TRBD2 matches at 10 bases. The V gene's germline CDR1 is DFQATT and CDR2 SNEGSKA (reference sequence). The length of the CDR3 is 16 residues. V lost 3 bases and J lost 3; bases outside the gene matches: 10. The CDR3 is CSASRAGLAKKETQYF. CDR3 bases: TGCAGTGCTAGCAGGGCGGGACTAGCGAAAAAAGAGACCCAGTACTTC.

This clonotype was detected a few times. This chain connects TRBV12-3 or TRBV12-4 to TRBJ1-1; D not certain. V lost 1 base, J lost 3 bases, and 6 bases lay in between. There are 13 residues in the CDR3. The CDR3 DNA is TGTGCCAGCAGTTTAGGACCGCACACTGAAGCTTTCTTT. Its protein product is CASSLGPHTEAFF.

This rearrangement joins TRBV5-6 to TRBJ2-3; D gene unclear. Germline CDR1 SGHDT, CDR2 YYEEEE. The V gene lost 1 base and the J gene lost 0 bases, with 9 bases spanning the gap. This CDR3 comprises 15 residues. The CDR3 DNA follows: TGTGCCAGCAGCTTGAACCCGCGGAGCACAGATACGCAGTATTTT. Its translation is CASSLNPRSTDTQYF.

V and J are TRBV4-1 and TRBJ2-6; maybe TRBD1 (5 bases). Trimming cost V 3 bases and J 0 bases, with 12 bases left between them. Germline loops: CDR1 MGHRA, CDR2 YSYEKL. The CDR3 is 17 residues long. CDR3 DNA: TGCGCCAGCAGCCAGAACAGGCAGAGCTCTGGGGCCAACGTCCTGACTTTC. It codes for CASSQNRQSSGANVLTF.

Comments on this clonotype: Relative to the germline gene, one junction end is altered; a read error may explain this. The chain couples TRBV24-1 to TRBJ2-1; 11 nucleotides agree with TRBD1. Near its end, the DNA agrees better with TRBJ2-7, so the J call may be wrong. Germline CDR1 and CDR2: KGHDR and SFDVKD. CDR3 length: 16 residues. The CDR3 here is CATSVATGQGGYEQYF. The DNA for the CDR3 is TGCGCCACCAGTGTCGCAACGGGACAGGGGGGTTACGAGCAGTACTTC.

The rearrangement joins TRBV30 to TRBJ2-3; no clear D. The CDR3 length is 14 residues. CDR1 is GTSNPN and CDR2 is SVGIG in the germline V gene (reference sequence). The V gene lost 2 bases and the J gene lost 2 bases, with 11 bases spanning the gap. CDR3 nucleotides: TGTGCCTGGAGTTTTGGGAAAGACACAGATACGCAGTATTTT. This encodes CAWSFGKDTDTQYF.

The chain recombines TRBV5-1 with TRBJ1-1; D ambiguous. V dropped 0 bases and J dropped 2 bases, with 8 bases sitting between them. The V gene's germline CDR1 is SGHRS and CDR2 YFSETQ. This CDR3 is built from 14 residues. In nucleotides, the CDR3 is TGCGCCAGCAGCTTGGACAGCTCAAACACTGAAGCTTTCTTT. This encodes CASSLDSSNTEAFF. The full variable domain, completed using reference TRBV5-1 and TRBJ1-1, is KAGVTQTPRYLIKTRGQQVTLSCSPISGHRSVSWYQQTPGQGLQFLFEYFSETQRNKGNFPGRFSGRQFSNSRSEMNVSTLELGDSALYLCASSLDSSNTEAFFGQGTRLTVV.

This chain joins TRBV28 and TRBJ2-7; no clear D gene. Looked up from germline, CDR1 is MDHEN and CDR2 is SYDVKM. V was trimmed by 6 bases and J by 0 bases, leaving 9 bases between them. CDR3 size: 13 residues. CDR3 residues: CASSTPGSYEQYF. The CDR3, as DNA: TGTGCCAGCAGCACGCCTGGCTCCTACGAGCAGTACTTC.

This clonotype turned up a few times. The genes are TRBV9 and TRBJ2-3, with D unclear. Germline CDR1 and CDR2: SGDLS and YYNGEE. Trimming removed 0 bases from V and 3 bases from J, with 8 bases in between. The CDR3 consists of 14 residues. The CDR3 sequence is CASSVEPSTDTQYF. The CDR3 DNA reads as TGTGCCAGCAGCGTAGAGCCCTCTACAGATACGCAGTATTTT.

This chain connects TRBV7-9 to TRBJ2-2; D may be TRBD1 or TRBD2 (5 bases each). V lost 1 base to trimming and J lost 5 bases, with 11 bases between them. CDR3 length: 15 residues. Germline assignment: CDR1 SEHNR and CDR2 FQNEAQ (reference sequence). The CDR3 loop is CASSLVSGSTGELFF. The CDR3 DNA reads TGTGCCAGCAGCTTAGTTTCAGGGAGTACCGGGGAGCTGTTTTTT.

The chain employs TRBV7-2 and TRBJ1-1, with unresolved D. Germline V gene sequence: CDR1 SGHTA, CDR2 FQGNSA. V shed 1 base and J shed 0 bases, with 6 bases lying between them. The CDR3 has 14 residues. CDR3 bases: TGTGCCAGCAGCTTAGTTGCAATGAACACTGAAGCTTTCTTT. Its protein is CASSLVAMNTEAFF.

This clonotype has a handful of counts. A much bigger clone sits one base away, suggesting this may be a read error. This chain links TRBV7-9 with TRBJ2-3; 8 nucleotides agree with TRBD2. There are 16 residues in the CDR3. Germline V gene data show CDR1 as SEHNR and CDR2 as FQNEAQ (reference sequence). This CDR3 is CASSPGLAPSTDAQYF. The CDR3, as DNA: TGTGCCAGCAGCCCAGGACTAGCCCCAAGCACAGATGCGCAGTATTTT.

The rearrangement uses TRBV15 and TRBJ2-1; possible D gene TRBD1, 6 bases. Per germline, CDR1 LNHNV and CDR2 YYDKDF (reference sequence). This CDR3 is 15 amino acids long. V was pared by 0 bases and J by 5 bases, with 11 bases between. Written as DNA, the CDR3 is TGTGCCACCAGCAGAGAGGGGGCTAGCCACAATGAGCAGTTCTTC. Translating it yields CATSREGASHNEQFF. Full variable domain (rest looked up from reference TRBV15 and TRBJ2-1): DAMVIQNPRYQVTQFGKPVTLSCSQTLNHNVMYWYQQKSSQAPKLLFHYYDKDFNNEADTPDNFQSRRPNTSFCFLDIRSPGLGDTAMYLCATSREGASHNEQFFGPGTRLTVL.

This clonotype showed up just a few times. This chain joins TRBV12-1 and TRBJ2-1; the tabulated D call, TRBD2, remains unverified against the DNA. TRBV12-1 is termed a pseudogene. This CDR3 spans 16 amino acids. This CDR3 is CASSAGTSGFYNEQFF. Here the CDR3 DNA reads TGTGCCAGCAGCGCCGGGACTAGCGGGTTCTACAATGAGCAGTTCTTC.